The 18 T cell receptor beta chains below were found in one sample sequenced in a study of PD-1 blockade in mismatch repair-deficient tumors. Repertoires were generated with immunoSEQ multiplex PCR, while TCRdb's copy carries only in-frame clones and drops some. This sample carries about 67,000 clones, roughly 80% of them seen once, and the ten largest clones take approximately 5%. The sequencing used peripheral blood, collected 2 weeks after starting pembrolizumab. The receptors come from an adult with mismatch repair-deficient cancer.

The V call is TRBV5-4, the J call TRBJ1-3, with a weak D call TRBD1 (6 bases). Germline CDR1 is SGHNT and CDR2 is YYREEE (reference sequence). CDR3 length equals 16 residues. The V end lost 4 bases, the J end lost 0 bases, and 14 bases lay between the germline ends. The CDR3 reads CASSVTGGLSGNTIYF. CDR3 sequence (DNA): TGTGCCAGCAGCGTGACAGGAGGTCTCTCTGGAAACACCATATATTTT.

This clone has only one observation. CDR3 bases: TGTGCCAGCAGCTTAGAGTCCCGGACTAGCGGGTTCCTCTACGAGCAGTACTTC. This gives the protein CASSLESRTSGFLYEQYF. V gene TRBV7-2 combines with J gene TRBJ2-7, with 11 nucleotides matching TRBD2. The CDR3 sequence is 18 residues long. The germline V gene encodes CDR1 SGHTA and CDR2 FQGNSA. V gave up 1 base and J gave up 3 bases; unmatched junction bases: 11.

In its sample, this clone was seen once. The chain combines TRBV19 with TRBJ1-5, with D maybe TRBD1 (6 bases). The germline gives CDR1 LNHDA, CDR2 SQIVND (reference sequence). The ends were cut back, 6 bases at V and 7 bases at J, with 16 bases in the middle. The CDR3 is 14 residues long. The CDR3 here is CASSGEGVWQPQHF. Here the CDR3 DNA reads TGTGCCAGTAGCGGGGAGGGGGTCTGGCAGCCCCAGCATTTT.

Here the CDR3 reads CASSGLLQSLNEKLFF. The CDR3 nucleotides are TGTGCCAGCAGTGGCTTACTACAGTCCCTCAATGAAAAACTGTTTTTT. The V and J genes are TRBV2 and TRBJ1-4; no clear D. Per germline, CDR1 SNHLY and CDR2 FYNNEI. The germline V and J ends were trimmed by 4 bases and 5 bases, with 17 bases remaining between them. The CDR3 consists of 16 residues.

Note on this clone: A much more abundant neighbour one base away suggests this may be a read error. This chain connects TRBV7-6 to TRBJ2-1, with D hard to call. V gave up 1 base and J gave up 4 bases, with 2 bases separating them. Germline V gives CDR1 SGHVS, CDR2 FNYEAQ. The CDR3 has 12 residues. In DNA, the CDR3 is TGTGCCAGCAGCTTAGGTTACAATGAGCAGTTCTTC. The encoded protein is CASSLGYNEQFF.

The chain couples TRBV5-4 to TRBJ2-3, with 8 bases aligning to TRBD2. Per germline, CDR1 SGHNT and CDR2 YYREEE (reference sequence). V shed 0 bases and J 3 bases; nucleotides not matched to a gene: 3. The CDR3 runs to 15 residues. The CDR3 sequence: CASSLASGGTDTQYF. The CDR3 region has the DNA TGTGCCAGCAGCTTGGCCAGCGGGGGAACAGATACGCAGTATTTT.

There are a few counts of this clone. V gene TRBV30 combines with J gene TRBJ2-7; D may be TRBD1 or TRBD2 (6 bases each). Germline V lookup: CDR1 GTSNPN, CDR2 SVGIG (reference sequence). The V gene lost 5 bases and the J gene lost 2 bases, with 10 bases spanning the gap. This CDR3 comprises 12 residues. CDR3 nucleotide sequence: TGTGCCTGGGGGCGGGACACCTACGAGCAGTACTTC. This codes for CAWGRDTYEQYF.

V usage is TRBV6-5 and J usage is TRBJ2-1; 8 bases map to TRBD1. V dropped 2 bases and J dropped 4; count of bases not matched to a gene: 4. CDR1 is MNHEY, CDR2 SVGAGI, per germline. This CDR3 is built from 15 residues. CDR3 bases: TGTGCCAGCAGTTACGGAGGACAGGGATACAATGAGCAGTTCTTC. The encoded protein is CASSYGGQGYNEQFF.

The chain uses TRBV6-5 and TRBJ1-2; the match to TRBD1 covers 7 bases. Germline values: CDR1 MNHEY, CDR2 SVGAGI. The length of the CDR3 is 12 residues. The J segment lost 4 bases and the V segment lost 7 bases, leaving 3 bases of the junction unmatched. The DNA for the CDR3 is TGTGCCAGCAAACAGGGGTCCTATGGCTACACCTTC. This sequence encodes CASKQGSYGYTF.

To note about this clone: Other DNA sequences in the same sample also yield this CDR3. The CDR3 DNA reads TGCGCCAGCAGCCCTGGGACAGGGGGCGAGACCCAGTACTTC. This gives the protein CASSPGTGGETQYF. The chain uses TRBV5-1 and TRBJ2-5; 12 bases agree with TRBD1. The CDR3 extends over 14 amino acids. J gave up 5 bases and V 4 bases, and 3 bases lay outside the gene matches. The germline V gene has CDR1 SGHRS and CDR2 YFSETQ.

V gene TRBV10-1 combines with J gene TRBJ2-1; TRBD2 matches at 8 bases. This CDR3 region has 13 residues. V lost 6 bases, J lost 4 bases, and 2 bases stayed unmatched. The germline CDR1 and CDR2 sequences are WNHNN and SYGVQD (reference sequence). The CDR3 DNA sequence: TGCGCCAGCAGGGGCGGGGGGTACAATGAGCAGTTCTTC. Amino acid sequence: CASRGGGYNEQFF.

V and J are TRBV19 and TRBJ2-5; weak D call: TRBD2 (6 bases). Trimming took 3 bases from V and 4 from J, leaving 15 bases between them. CDR1 and CDR2 from the germline V gene are LNHDA and SQIVND (reference sequence). This CDR3 contains 15 residues. CDR3 protein: CASSIGGSFSETQYF. The CDR3 DNA reads TGTGCCAGTAGTATTGGGGGGAGCTTCTCAGAGACCCAGTACTTC.

This clone was counted a single time. The chain combines TRBV19 with TRBJ1-4, with TRBD1 as a possible D gene (6 bases). Germline CDR1 LNHDA, CDR2 SQIVND (reference sequence). The CDR3 is made up of 15 amino acids. The V end was cut by 5 bases, the J end by 3 bases, with 13 bases between. This chain's CDR3 is CASSDPGTPNEKLFF. CDR3 DNA: TGTGCCAGTAGTGATCCCGGGACACCTAATGAAAAACTGTTTTTT.

This sequence joins TRBV6-6 and TRBJ1-5; 10 nucleotides agree with TRBD1. V was pared by 2 bases and J by 0 bases, with 1 base of the junction left unmatched. CDR3 length: 16 amino acids. From germline, CDR1 is MNHNY and CDR2 SVGAGI (reference sequence). The CDR3 DNA follows: TGTGCCAGCAGTTACGGACAGGGGGATAGCAATCAGCCCCAGCATTTT. It specifies CASSYGQGDSNQPQHF.

DNA for the CDR3: TGCGCCAGCACCCAGGTTCTAGAAACAAGTAAGACCCAGTACTTC. It yields the protein CASTQVLETSKTQYF. V and J are TRBV5-1 and TRBJ2-5; no clear D. The germline CDR1 and CDR2 sequences are SGHRS and YFSETQ. CDR3 length equals 15 residues. The V end was cut by 6 bases, the J end by 6 bases, with 21 bases between.

There are a few counts of this clone. The V call is TRBV7-9, the J call TRBJ2-5; D tentatively reads TRBD1 or TRBD2 (6 bases each). The germline V and J ends were trimmed by 3 bases and 3 bases, with 11 bases remaining between them. The CDR3 length is 14 residues. CDR1 and CDR2 (germline): SEHNR, FQNEAQ (reference sequence). The CDR3 protein is CASSLRDTKETQYF. CDR3 nucleotides: TGTGCCAGCAGCTTGCGGGACACAAAAGAGACCCAGTACTTC.

The V and J genes are TRBV10-2 and TRBJ1-1; D uncertain. The CDR3 totals 15 residues. CDR1 is WSHSY and CDR2 is SAAADI in the germline V gene. Trimming left V 6 bases short and J 1 base short, with 15 bases between. CDR3 in DNA: TGCGCCAGCAGGGTAAGCGGGCAGTGGAACACTGAAGCTTTCTTT. It yields the protein CASRVSGQWNTEAFF.

This clone was seen only a few times. The rearrangement joins TRBV7-2 to TRBJ2-7; possibly TRBD1 for D (5 bases). The length of the CDR3 is 12 residues. V was pared by 1 base and J by 6 bases, with 7 bases between. The germline V gene has CDR1 SGHTA and CDR2 FQGNSA. The CDR3: CASSLGRGEQYF. The CDR3 nucleotides read TGTGCCAGCAGCTTAGGTAGGGGCGAGCAGTACTTC.